These T cell receptor beta chains were read from a single sample in a study of T cell changes during pregnancy in multiple sclerosis. Repertoires were generated with immunoSEQ multiplex PCR, while TCRdb's copy carries only in-frame clones and drops some. The top ten hold under 15% of the sample, which has more than 10,000 clones, almost 90% seen once. Material: CD8+ T cells from peripheral blood mononuclear cells, obtained after pregnancy. Every receptor here comes from a female donor in good health, enrolled as a control in a pregnancy study. Both conserved end residues are part of each CDR3. A D gene is named only where the DNA matches it firmly. For some rows the clone size is stated as once, few or many, or as a class when expanded; others skip it.

NA	TRBV6-1	TRBJ2-1	NA	CASSAWQADYNEQFF	TGTGCCAGCAGTGCGTGGCAGGCAGACTACAATGAGCAGTTCTTC
TRBD2	TRBV19	TRBJ2-3	once	CASSIGASGARPSTDTQYF	TGTGCCAGTAGTATCGGGGCTAGCGGGGCCCGACCTAGCACAGATACGCAGTATTTT
NA	TRBV5-6	TRBJ2-7	NA	CASSWGLGGVIEQYF	TGTGCCAGCAGCTGGGGACTTGGCGGAGTTATTGAGCAGTACTTC
NA	TRBV27	TRBJ2-7	NA	CASSSAGHEQYF	TGTGCCAGCAGTTCCGCAGGGCACGAGCAGTACTTC
NA	TRBV19	TRBJ1-2	NA	CASSQDIEQAANYGYTF	TGTGCCAGTAGCCAAGACATTGAACAGGCAGCTAACTATGGCTACACCTTC
NA	TRBV5-6	TRBJ2-6	NA	CASSLALIGGTGANVLTF	TGTGCCAGCAGCTTGGCCCTTATTGGGGGGACTGGGGCCAACGTCCTGACTTTC
NA	TRBV4-3	TRBJ2-7	NA	CASSPDRASSYEQYF	TGCGCCAGCAGCCCGGACAGAGCCTCCTCCTACGAGCAGTACTTC
NA	TRBV7-9	TRBJ1-2	NA	CASSLGSRVSGYTF	TGTGCCAGCAGCTTAGGATCGAGGGTCTCTGGCTACACCTTC
NA	TRBV6-1	TRBJ2-2	few	CASSEAGDTGELFF	TGTGCCAGCAGTGAAGCGGGAGACACCGGGGAGCTGTTTTTT
NA	TRBV7-3	TRBJ1-1	few	CASSVEVSTEAFF	TGTGCCAGCAGTGTCGAGGTGAGCACTGAAGCTTTCTTT
NA	TRBV6-1	TRBJ2-1	NA	CASSEARGNEQFF	TGTGCCAGCAGCGAAGCCAGGGGAAATGAGCAGTTCTTC
TRBD1	TRBV9	TRBJ1-5	NA	CASSVGRTGGEPQHF	TGTGCCAGCAGCGTAGGCCGGACAGGGGGGGAGCCCCAGCATTTT
NA	TRBV11-2	TRBJ1-1	NA	CASSAPQGRITEAFF	TGTGCCAGCAGCGCACCCCAGGGGCGGATCACTGAAGCTTTCTTT
TRBD1	TRBV28	TRBJ2-6	NA	CAIGTAESGANVLTF	TGTGCCATCGGGACAGCAGAGTCTGGGGCCAACGTCCTGACTTTC
NA	TRBV6-5	TRBJ2-1	NA	CASSFTTYNEQFF	TGTGCCAGCAGCTTCACGACATACAATGAGCAGTTCTTC
NA	TRBV7-2	TRBJ1-5	NA	CASSLEGVYSNQPQHF	TGTGCCAGCAGCTTAGAGGGGGTTTATAGCAATCAGCCCCAGCATTTT
TRBD2	TRBV23-1	TRBJ2-1	NA	CASSQSPASGKKYNEQFF	TGCGCCAGCAGTCAATCTCCAGCTAGCGGAAAAAAGTACAATGAGCAGTTCTTC
NA	TRBV28	TRBJ1-2	NA	CASSFNTERDRDYGYTF	TGTGCCAGCAGTTTTAACACCGAGAGGGATCGGGACTATGGCTACACCTTC
NA	TRBV6-5	TRBJ2-1	NA	CASSYRGSYNEQFF	TGTGCCAGCAGTTATAGGGGGTCCTACAATGAGCAGTTCTTC
TRBD1	TRBV7-8	TRBJ1-4	NA	CASSLGTVQNEKLFF	TGTGCCAGCAGCTTGGGGACAGTTCAAAATGAAAAACTGTTTTTT
TRBD1	TRBV2	TRBJ1-2	NA	CASSKPTGFAYGYTF	TGTGCCAGCAGTAAACCGACAGGGTTCGCCTATGGCTACACCTTC
NA	TRBV19	TRBJ2-5	NA	CASSIDQGETQYF	TGTGCCAGTAGTATAGATCAGGGTGAGACCCAGTACTTC
NA	TRBV19	TRBJ1-6	NA	CASGRADSPLHF	TGTGCCAGTGGGAGGGCGGATTCACCCCTCCACTTT
TRBD2	TRBV7-2	TRBJ2-7	NA	CASSWTSGTYEQYF	TGTGCCAGCAGCTGGACTAGCGGAACCTACGAGCAGTACTTC
NA	TRBV23-1	TRBJ2-1	NA	CASSQSTGGTGRNEQFF	TGCGCCAGCAGTCAATCGACGGGGGGGACAGGGAGAAATGAGCAGTTCTTC
TRBD2	TRBV6-4	TRBJ2-2	NA	CASSDGRDTGELFF	TGTGCCAGCAGTGACGGGAGGGACACCGGGGAGCTGTTTTTT
TRBD1	TRBV10-3	TRBJ1-3	NA	CAISADRDGNTIYF	TGTGCCATCAGTGCGGACAGGGATGGAAACACCATATATTTT
NA	TRBV28	TRBJ2-1	NA	CASTPWVLGTSNEQFF	TGTGCCAGCACCCCTTGGGTCCTGGGGACATCCAATGAGCAGTTCTTC
NA	TRBV29-1	TRBJ2-7	NA	CSVERGGHEQYF	TGCAGCGTTGAACGGGGTGGGCACGAGCAGTACTTC
TRBD1	TRBV7-2	TRBJ1-2	NA	CASSFGTGRSGYTF	TGTGCCAGCAGCTTTGGGACAGGGAGATCTGGCTACACCTTC
NA	TRBV19	TRBJ1-5	NA	CASGWGTPNQPQHF	TGTGCCAGTGGGTGGGGGACACCTAATCAGCCCCAGCATTTT
NA	TRBV28	TRBJ2-2	NA	CASSSDREYTGELFF	TGTGCCAGCAGTTCTGATCGGGAGTACACCGGGGAGCTGTTTTTT
TRBD2	TRBV30	TRBJ2-7	NA	CAWTGAGLDYEQYF	TGTGCCTGGACAGGGGCGGGACTAGACTACGAGCAGTACTTC
TRBD2	TRBV4-3	TRBJ2-1	NA	CASSQDTLAGGIEQFF	TGCGCCAGCAGCCAAGATACACTAGCGGGAGGGATTGAGCAGTTCTTC
NA	TRBV4-3	TRBJ2-7	NA	CASSQDFSIYNYEQYF	TGCGCCAGCAGCCAAGATTTTAGCATCTATAACTACGAGCAGTACTTC
TRBD1	TRBV4-1	TRBJ1-5	NA	CASSEGQVDQPQHF	TGCGCCAGCAGCGAAGGACAGGTTGATCAGCCCCAGCATTTT
TRBD1	TRBV5-4	TRBJ1-5	NA	CASSSDRGSIEPQHF	TGTGCCAGCAGCTCGGACAGGGGCTCAATTGAGCCCCAGCATTTT
NA	TRBV11-2	TRBJ2-7	few	CASSLGQGGLYEQYF	TGTGCCAGCAGCTTAGGGCAGGGGGGACTCTACGAGCAGTACTTC
NA	TRBV6-5	TRBJ2-7	NA	CASSYSLRSSYEQYF	TGTGCCAGCAGTTACTCGTTGCGGAGCTCCTACGAGCAGTACTTC
NA	TRBV11-2	TRBJ1-1	once	CASSTGPTEAFF	TGTGCCAGCAGCACAGGGCCCACTGAAGCTTTCTTT
NA	TRBV14	TRBJ2-7	NA	CASTQGFSYEQYF	TGTGCCAGCACTCAGGGGTTCTCCTACGAGCAGTACTTC
NA	TRBV7-6	TRBJ2-3	NA	CASSFTGAVPDTQYF	TGTGCCAGCAGCTTCACGGGAGCAGTCCCAGATACGCAGTATTTT
NA	TRBV5-1	TRBJ2-7	NA	CASSLVGDNYEQYF	TGCGCCAGCAGCTTGGTTGGGGACAACTACGAGCAGTACTTC
NA	TRBV15	TRBJ1-3	NA	CATSRDRHNTIYF	TGTGCCACCAGCAGAGATAGACACAACACCATATATTTT